The present T cell receptor (beta chain) was sequenced within a study of CXCR3-negative and CXCR3-positive naive CD8 T cells. The CDR3 totals 15 residues. CDR1 is DFQATT and CDR2 is SNEGSKA in the germline V gene (reference sequence). 5' RACE with UMI labels generated the TRB cDNA libraries. One entry per CDR3 protein, without DNA, is what TCRdb gives after re-calling the 5' RACE reads. This sample's clone table lists more than 6,500 distinct CDR3 sequences. The study's findings and limits: With surface CD5 comparable between naive subsets, TCR strength was estimated using properties derived from the TRB CDR3. TRB CDR3s of CXCR3-positive naive cells were more hydrophobic than those of CXCR3-negative naive cells.

Worth noting for this clonotype: Its antigen remains unidentified.

Sequenced material: naive CXCR3+ CD8+ T cells from blood. Subset: CD45RO-CCR7+CD27+CD95- naive CD8+ T cells expressing CXCR3 (TNR3+). This clonotype was sampled from a human donor in good health. Some clones in this sample may be carry-over from other donors' samples. The chain couples TRBV20-1 to TRBJ2-1; with no DNA, the TCRdb D assignment of TRBD2 cannot be verified. CDR3 sequence reads: CSARLAGGPYNEQFF.